This TCR beta chain was found in a study of OX40 agonist ivuxolimab in advanced cancers. Looking at the study overall: Ivuxolimab was a fully human IgG2 agonistic monoclonal antibody targeting the costimulatory receptor OX40 (CD134). Intravenous ivuxolimab was administered to patients every 2 weeks at six dose levels: 0.01, 0.1, 0.3, 1.5, 3 and 10 mg/kg. Of the approximately 54 patients in dose escalation, about 19 had hepatocellular carcinoma, some 15 had melanoma, 9 had renal cell carcinoma and 9 had head and neck cancer. A male proportion of nearly 85% and a mean age of approximately 62 years, ranging from 23 to 79, were recorded for the dose-escalation cohort. Patients were allowed to have had prior anti-PD-1, anti-PD-L1 or anti-CTLA-4 therapy, and approximately 40% of the dose-escalation patients had been treated with checkpoint inhibitors. Partial responses were achieved by three dose-escalation patients, of whom one had hepatocellular carcinoma and two had cutaneous melanoma. The point of sequencing TCRbeta in the periphery was to test whether ivuxolimab changed TCR sequence diversity and drove clonal T-cell expansion. The paper reports the monotherapy dose-escalation portion (N = 52 patients) of the phase I ivuxolimab trial.

CDR1 and CDR2 are drawn from the germline V gene (reference sequence): GTSNPN, SVGIG. From the cysteine up to the phenylalanine, the CDR3 has a length of 13 residues. The CDR3 DNA has 39 bases and is translated from base 1. Trimming takes 5 bases from V and 7 bases from J, and the germline ends sit 15 bases apart. A note on this clone: The target of this receptor is not known. No much larger clone exists at a distance of one base, and base qualities are not known.

The trial excluded patients who had a history of autoimmune disease or were on systemic immunosuppression. Peripheral blood for TCR sequencing was collected from all dose cohorts at baseline, on cycle 4 day 1, and on cycle 7 day 1. The samples were drawn from a first-in-human, open-label, multicenter phase I dose-escalation trial of ivuxolimab. The trial enrolled adults with locally advanced or metastatic head and neck squamous cell, hepatocellular, melanoma or renal cell carcinoma. Before TCR sequencing, CD4+ T cells and CD8+ T cells from peripheral blood were sorted into separate populations. To sequence the TCRbeta CDR3 region, genomic DNA was isolated from the sorted cells. TCRbeta CDR3 regions were sequenced using the immunoSEQ Assay. What TCRdb holds here is the immuneACCESS table cut down to in-frame rearrangements. Part of the clones is not present; checked against another copy, under half of the missing clones reflect an unresolved V gene, and the others are unexplained. A total of 75,000 to 95,000 clones appear in this sample, about nine tenths of them only once. 0.53% of the sample is held by the ten biggest clonotypes.

Beyond this particular receptor, the publication reports: In partial responders in the 0.1-3.0 mg/kg groups, normalized peripheral clonal expansion was found to be among the lowest, especially among CD8+ T cells. Antigen specificity was not determined for the clonally expanded peripheral T cells. After ivuxolimab, CD8+ T cells had more expanded clones than CD4+ T cells on average. Low levels of normalized T-cell clonal expansion were also seen in some nonresponding patients. At doses of 0.1 to 3.0 mg/kg, clonal expansion of both CD4+ and CD8+ blood T cells was observed from baseline to week 6.

The rearranged segments are TRBV30 and TRBJ1-5; the D gene cannot be named for sure. This specimen consisted of CD4+ or CD8+ T cells sorted from blood, obtained in a trial of the OX40 agonist ivuxolimab. The sequence was obtained from an adult with an advanced solid tumor such as melanoma, head and neck, liver or kidney cancer. The nucleotides are TGTGCCTGGGCCCGGGGTACGGGGCAGCCCCAGCATTTT. Protein translation: CAWARGTGQPQHF.